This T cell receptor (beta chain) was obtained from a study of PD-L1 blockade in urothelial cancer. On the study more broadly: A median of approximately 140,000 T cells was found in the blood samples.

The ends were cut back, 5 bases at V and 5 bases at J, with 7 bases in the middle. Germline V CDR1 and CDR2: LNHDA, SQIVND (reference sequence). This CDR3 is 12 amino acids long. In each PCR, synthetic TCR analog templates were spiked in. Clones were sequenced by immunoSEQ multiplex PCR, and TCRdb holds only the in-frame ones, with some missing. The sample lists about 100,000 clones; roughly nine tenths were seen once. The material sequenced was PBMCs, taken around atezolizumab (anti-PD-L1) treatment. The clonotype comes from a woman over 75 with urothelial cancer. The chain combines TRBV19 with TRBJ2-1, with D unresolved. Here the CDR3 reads CASSRRDNEQFF. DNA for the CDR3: TGTGCCAGTAGTCGAAGAGACAATGAGCAGTTCTTC.